Below, 20 T cell receptor beta chains from the same sample are listed, as sequenced in a study of blood T cells in healthy people across ages. Then a second PCR, running roughly 7 to 11 cycles, was carried out with a sample-barcoded 5' primer and a J-beta primer mix. TCRdb ran MiXCR on the 5' RACE reads and lists one entry per CDR3 protein. The table includes under 1,000,000 distinct CDR3 sequences, about half detected once. Specimen: blood. Source of these receptors: a man at least 80 years old in good health.

Of note for this clonotype: A junction end diverges from the germline sequence, so it may reflect a read error. This chain uses TRBV7-7 with TRBJ2-5; 8 bases line up with TRBD2. Germline CDR1 is SSHAT and CDR2 is FNYEAQ (reference sequence). The CDR3 length is 16 residues. CDR3 loop: CASSLAGRQGTGEQYF. As DNA, the CDR3 is TGTGCTAGCAGCTTAGCGGGGCGGCAGGGAACGGGGGAGCAGTACTTC.

This clonotype was seen just once. The rearrangement uses TRBV7-2 and TRBJ2-1, with 7 nucleotides matching TRBD1. The J call may be incorrect, as the DNA end agrees better with TRBJ2-7. The germline gives CDR1 SGHTA, CDR2 FQGNSA. The CDR3 covers 15 residues. CDR3 protein: CASRADRSSYNEQYF. As DNA, the CDR3 is TGTGCCAGCAGAGCGGACAGGAGCTCCTACAATGAGCAGTACTTC.

This clonotype was detected a few times. The chain combines TRBV7-8 with TRBJ1-4; the D gene is possibly TRBD1 (5 bases). Looked up from germline, CDR1 is SGHVS and CDR2 is FQNEAQ. The CDR3 sequence is 15 residues long. V gave up 3 bases and J gave up 8 bases, with 16 bases separating them. This CDR3 is CASSLNWGTGEKLFF. CDR3 DNA: TGTGCCAGCAGCTTGAATTGGGGGACGGGAGAAAAACTGTTTTTT.

This clonotype was observed a handful of times. V gene TRBV14 combines with J gene TRBJ1-5; D remains ambiguous. V lost 0 bases, J lost 5 bases, and 5 bases lay in between. CDR1 and CDR2 from the germline V gene are SGHDN and FVKESK. This CDR3 is 13 amino acids long. The CDR3: CASSQDLDQPQHF. Here the CDR3 DNA reads TGTGCCAGCAGCCAAGATTTAGATCAGCCCCAGCATTTT.

This rearrangement joins TRBV19 to TRBJ1-1; TRBD1 is a possible D gene (5 bases). This CDR3 comprises 15 residues. The germline CDR1 and CDR2 sequences are LNHDA and SQIVND (reference sequence). With 3 bases removed from V and 0 bases from J, the gap between germline ends came to 11 bases. The CDR3, as DNA: TGTGCCAGTAGTATTGGGGCAGGGTTGAACACTGAAGCTTTCTTT. It is translated as CASSIGAGLNTEAFF.

This chain uses TRBV9 with TRBJ2-3; tentatively, D is TRBD1 (6 bases). This CDR3 spans 15 amino acids. V dropped 4 bases and J dropped 4 bases, with 16 bases sitting between them. CDR1 is SGDLS, CDR2 YYNGEE, per germline. CDR3 in DNA: TGTGCCAGCAGCTTGCAAGGGGGTCCTGCAGATACGCAGTATTTT. Its translation is CASSLQGGPADTQYF.

This clonotype has a count of ten or more. CDR3 nucleotides: TGTGCCAGCAGCTCTGCCGCAGGGGCACGGGGGGAGCAGTACTTC. The encoded protein is CASSSAAGARGEQYF. The rearrangement links TRBV7-2 to TRBJ2-7; the D call may be TRBD1 or TRBD2 (6 bases each). Trimming cost V 4 bases and J 7 bases, with 20 bases left between them. Germline V gene lookup returns CDR1 SGHTA and CDR2 FQGNSA. This CDR3 comprises 15 residues.

This sequence joins TRBV20-1 and TRBJ2-1, with a possible D match to TRBD2 (5 bases). The germline V gene has CDR1 DFQATT and CDR2 SNEGSKA (reference sequence). The V end lost 6 bases, the J end lost 1 base, and 19 bases lay between the germline ends. CDR3 length equals 16 residues. CDR3 nucleotide sequence: TGCAGTGCGCCTGACCCCTGGGGAGCTTCCTACAATGAGCAGTTCTTC. As protein: CSAPDPWGASYNEQFF.

The chain employs TRBV3-1 and TRBJ2-4; 11 bases fit TRBD1. Trimming cost V 4 bases and J 0 bases; bases outside gene matches: 11. CDR1 is LGHDT and CDR2 is YNNKEL in the germline V gene (reference sequence). This CDR3 region has 19 residues. This CDR3 reads CASSLGEGQGDLAKNIQYF. CDR3 coding DNA: TGTGCCAGCAGCCTAGGAGAGGGACAGGGGGATTTAGCCAAAAACATTCAGTACTTC.

The rearrangement joins TRBV12-3 or TRBV12-4 to TRBJ1-4; 9 positions match TRBD1. The CDR3 contains 14 residues. V was clipped by 5 bases and J by 8 bases; unmatched bases: 6. CDR3 loop: CASSQQGAREKLFF. CDR3 nucleotides: TGTGCCAGCAGTCAACAGGGGGCACGGGAAAAACTGTTTTTT.

This clonotype showed up just once. The CDR3 here is CSASQGRPPYGYTF. CDR3 coding DNA: TGCAGTGCTAGTCAAGGACGCCCCCCTTATGGCTACACCTTC. The V call is TRBV20-1, the J call TRBJ1-2; D remains unclear. Germline V gives CDR1 DFQATT, CDR2 SNEGSKA (reference sequence). The V end was cut by 3 bases, the J end by 5 bases, with 16 bases between. The CDR3 sequence is 14 residues long.

J is TRBJ2-3 and V is TRBV27; unclear D gene. CDR1 and CDR2 (germline): MNHEY, SMNVEV (reference sequence). The CDR3 totals 12 residues. The V end lost 7 bases, the J end lost 7 bases, and 12 bases lay between the germline ends. For the CDR3, the DNA is TGTGCCAGCACCTCGAACACCTATACGCAGTATTTT. This sequence encodes CASTSNTYTQYF.

This clonotype showed up just a few times. This rearrangement joins TRBV6-5 to TRBJ1-1, with 9 bases that match TRBD1. CDR3 length equals 15 residues. V lost 2 bases to trimming and J lost 5 bases; unmatched junction nucleotides: 6. Germline lookup yields CDR1 MNHEY and CDR2 SVGAGI. CDR3 bases: TGTGCCAGCAGTTACGGGACAGGGAGTAATACTGAAGCTTTCTTT. This codes for CASSYGTGSNTEAFF.

This clonotype turned up a few times. The chain combines TRBV20-1 with TRBJ2-1; possibly TRBD1 for D (7 bases). V was cut by 6 bases and J by 4 bases, with 25 bases left in between. This CDR3 comprises 17 residues. The V gene's germline CDR1 is DFQATT and CDR2 SNEGSKA (reference sequence). CDR3 DNA sequence: TGCAGTGCCCACAGGGGCAGAGGGGACTGGTCGTACAATGAGCAGTTCTTC. Translated: CSAHRGRGDWSYNEQFF.

The sample holds a few counts of this clonotype. The chain has TRBV5-1 and TRBJ2-5; 7 bases align to TRBD2. Per germline, CDR1 SGHRS and CDR2 YFSETQ. CDR3 length: 16 residues. J was trimmed by 4 bases and V by 2 bases; bases with no gene match: 11. CDR3 residues: CASSLTTSSLIETQYF. The CDR3 region has the DNA TGCGCCAGCAGCTTAACGACTAGCTCCTTAATAGAGACCCAGTACTTC.

This clonotype was detected only a few times. The J gene is TRBJ2-5, the V gene TRBV4-2, with 12 bases fitting TRBD2. This CDR3 has 17 residues. From germline, CDR1 is LGHNA and CDR2 YNFKEQ. Trimming at V came to 1 base and at J to 0 bases, leaving 3 bases not matched to a gene. The CDR3 coding sequence is TGTGCCAGCAGCCAAGGGGGACTAGCGGGCCACCAAGAGACCCAGTACTTC. Protein product: CASSQGGLAGHQETQYF.

The chain employs TRBV12-3 or TRBV12-4 and TRBJ1-4; D is unclear. CDR3 length equals 15 residues. The ends were cut back, 5 bases at V and 0 bases at J, with 10 bases in the middle. The chain's CDR3 is CASSPDGATNEKLFF. Written as DNA, the CDR3 is TGTGCCAGCAGTCCCGACGGAGCAACTAATGAAAAACTGTTTTTT.

This chain links TRBV29-1 with TRBJ2-6; weak D call: TRBD2 (6 bases). This CDR3 is built from 14 residues. Germline assignment: CDR1 SQVTM and CDR2 ANQGSEA. V was shortened by 4 bases and J by 4 bases, with 11 bases between the two germline ends. CDR3 sequence (DNA): TGCAGCGTTGGAGATCGGGGGGGGGCCAACGTCCTGACTTTC. It specifies CSVGDRGGANVLTF.

The chain uses TRBV5-5 and TRBJ2-1; 10 nucleotides agree with TRBD2. Germline assignment: CDR1 SGHKS and CDR2 YYEKEE (reference sequence). CDR3 length equals 17 residues. The trim removed 0 bases at V and 10 bases at J, leaving 13 bases unmatched. The CDR3 DNA reads as TGTGCCAGCAGCTTGGATTATACTAGCGGGGCGACTGGGGAGCAGTTCTTC. This encodes CASSLDYTSGATGEQFF.

V and J are TRBV7-2 and TRBJ2-3, with D tentatively TRBD1 or TRBD2 (5 bases each). Germline assignment: CDR1 SGHTA and CDR2 FQGNSA. The CDR3 is 15 residues long. V was trimmed by 5 bases and J by 1 base, leaving 13 bases between them. The CDR3 sequence: CASSRGAEGTDTQYF. The CDR3 DNA reads as TGTGCCAGCAGCCGAGGGGCGGAGGGCACAGATACGCAGTATTTT.